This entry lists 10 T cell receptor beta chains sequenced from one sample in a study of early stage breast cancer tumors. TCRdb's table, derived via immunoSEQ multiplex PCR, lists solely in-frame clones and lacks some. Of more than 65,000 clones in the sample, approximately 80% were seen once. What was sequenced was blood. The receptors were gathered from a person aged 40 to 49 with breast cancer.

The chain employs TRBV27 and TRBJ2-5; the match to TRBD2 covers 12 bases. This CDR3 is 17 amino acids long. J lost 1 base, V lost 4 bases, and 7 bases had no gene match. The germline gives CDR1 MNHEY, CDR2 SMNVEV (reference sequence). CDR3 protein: CASSSVPGLAGQETQYF. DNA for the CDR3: TGTGCCAGCAGTTCCGTCCCGGGACTAGCGGGCCAAGAGACCCAGTACTTC.

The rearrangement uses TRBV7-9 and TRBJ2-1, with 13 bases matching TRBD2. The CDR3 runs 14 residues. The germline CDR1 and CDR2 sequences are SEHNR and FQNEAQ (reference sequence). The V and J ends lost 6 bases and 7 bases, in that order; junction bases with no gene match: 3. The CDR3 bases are TGTGCCAGCAGGACTAGCGGGAGGCGGAATGAGCAGTTCTTC. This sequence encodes CASRTSGRRNEQFF.

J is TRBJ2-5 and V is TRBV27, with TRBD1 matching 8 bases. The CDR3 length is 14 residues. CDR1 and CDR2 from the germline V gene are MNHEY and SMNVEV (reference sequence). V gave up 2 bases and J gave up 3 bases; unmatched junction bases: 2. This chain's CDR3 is CASSLLTGEETQYF. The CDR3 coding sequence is TGTGCCAGCAGTTTACTGACAGGGGAAGAGACCCAGTACTTC.

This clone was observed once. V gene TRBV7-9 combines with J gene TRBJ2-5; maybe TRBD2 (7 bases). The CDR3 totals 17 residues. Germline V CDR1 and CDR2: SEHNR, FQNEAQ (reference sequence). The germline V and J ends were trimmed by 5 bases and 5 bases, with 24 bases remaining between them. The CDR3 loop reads CASSPMASGGGGETQYF. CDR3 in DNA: TGTGCCAGCAGCCCGATGGCTAGCGGAGGGGGTGGGGAGACCCAGTACTTC.

In DNA, the CDR3 is TGTGCCAGCAGTTTAGGCGGAGGAATAGCGATAGGATACGAGCAGTACTTC. This sequence encodes CASSLGGGIAIGYEQYF. The V and J genes are TRBV28 and TRBJ2-7, with D maybe TRBD2 (5 bases). V lost 2 bases and J lost 4, with 21 bases in between. The CDR3 sequence is 17 residues long. The germline gives CDR1 MDHEN, CDR2 SYDVKM.

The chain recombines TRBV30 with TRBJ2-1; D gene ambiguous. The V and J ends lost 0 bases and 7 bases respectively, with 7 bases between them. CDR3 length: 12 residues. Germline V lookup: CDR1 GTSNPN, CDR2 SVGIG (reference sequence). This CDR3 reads CAWSVFGNEQFF. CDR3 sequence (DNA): TGTGCCTGGAGTGTATTTGGAAATGAGCAGTTCTTC.

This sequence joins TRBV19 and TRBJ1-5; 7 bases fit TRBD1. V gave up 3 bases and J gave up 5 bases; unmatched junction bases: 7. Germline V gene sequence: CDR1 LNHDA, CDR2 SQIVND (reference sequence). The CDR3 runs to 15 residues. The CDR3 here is CASSMTIGTDQPQHF. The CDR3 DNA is TGTGCCAGTAGTATGACTATAGGGACAGATCAGCCCCAGCATTTT.

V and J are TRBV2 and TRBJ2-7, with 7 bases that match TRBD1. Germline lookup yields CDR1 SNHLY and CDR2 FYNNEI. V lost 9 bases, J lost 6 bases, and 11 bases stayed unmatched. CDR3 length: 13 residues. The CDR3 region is CARSGTALGEQYF. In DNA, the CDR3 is TGTGCCAGATCGGGGACAGCGCTCGGCGAGCAGTACTTC.

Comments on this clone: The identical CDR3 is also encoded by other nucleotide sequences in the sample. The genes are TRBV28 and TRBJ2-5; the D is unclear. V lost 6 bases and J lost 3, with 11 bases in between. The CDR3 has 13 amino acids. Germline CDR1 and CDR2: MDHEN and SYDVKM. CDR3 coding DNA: TGTGCCAGCAGCCCCCAGGTGGAAGAGACCCAGTACTTC. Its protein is CASSPQVEETQYF.

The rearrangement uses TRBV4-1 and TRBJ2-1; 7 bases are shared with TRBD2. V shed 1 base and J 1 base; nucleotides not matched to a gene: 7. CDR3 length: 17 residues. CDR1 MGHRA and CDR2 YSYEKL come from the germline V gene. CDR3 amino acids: CASSQVPGLESYNEQFF. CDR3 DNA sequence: TGCGCCAGCAGCCAAGTCCCTGGACTAGAGTCCTACAATGAGCAGTTCTTC.